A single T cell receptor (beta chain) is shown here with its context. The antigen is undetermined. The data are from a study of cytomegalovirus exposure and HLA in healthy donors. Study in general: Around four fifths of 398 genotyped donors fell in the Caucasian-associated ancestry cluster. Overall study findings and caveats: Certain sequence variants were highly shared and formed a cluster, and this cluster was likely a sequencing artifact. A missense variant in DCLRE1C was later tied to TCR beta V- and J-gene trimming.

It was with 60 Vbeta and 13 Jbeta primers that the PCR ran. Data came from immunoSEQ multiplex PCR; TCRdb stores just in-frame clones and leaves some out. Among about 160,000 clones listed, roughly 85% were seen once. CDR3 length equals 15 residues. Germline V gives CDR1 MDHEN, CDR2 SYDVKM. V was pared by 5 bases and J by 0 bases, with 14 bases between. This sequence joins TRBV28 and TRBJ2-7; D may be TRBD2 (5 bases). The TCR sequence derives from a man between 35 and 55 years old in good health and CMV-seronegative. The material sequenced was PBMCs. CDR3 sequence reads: CASSHPDSHSYEQYF. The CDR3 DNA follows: TGTGCCAGCAGTCACCCGGACTCGCACTCCTACGAGCAGTACTTC.